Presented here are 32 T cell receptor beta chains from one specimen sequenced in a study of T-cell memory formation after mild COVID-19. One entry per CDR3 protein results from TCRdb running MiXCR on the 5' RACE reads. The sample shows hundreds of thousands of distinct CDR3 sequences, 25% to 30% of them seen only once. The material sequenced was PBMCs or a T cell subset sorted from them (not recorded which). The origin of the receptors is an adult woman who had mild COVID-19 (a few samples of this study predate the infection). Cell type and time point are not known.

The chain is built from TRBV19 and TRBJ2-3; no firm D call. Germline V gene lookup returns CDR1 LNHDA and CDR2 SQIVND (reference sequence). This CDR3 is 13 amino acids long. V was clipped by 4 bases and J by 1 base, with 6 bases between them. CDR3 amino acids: CASSKVGTDTQYF. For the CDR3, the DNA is TGTGCCAGTAGTAAGGTCGGCACAGATACGCAGTATTTT.

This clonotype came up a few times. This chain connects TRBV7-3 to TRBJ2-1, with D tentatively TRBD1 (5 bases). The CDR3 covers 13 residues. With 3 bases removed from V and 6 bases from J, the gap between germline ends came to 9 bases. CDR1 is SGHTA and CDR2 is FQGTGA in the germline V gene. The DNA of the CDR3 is TGTGCCAGCAGCTTCGACAGACGCAATGAGCAGTTCTTC. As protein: CASSFDRRNEQFF.

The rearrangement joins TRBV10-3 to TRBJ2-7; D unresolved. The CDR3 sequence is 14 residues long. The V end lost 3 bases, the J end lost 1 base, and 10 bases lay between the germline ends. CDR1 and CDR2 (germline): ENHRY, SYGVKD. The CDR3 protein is CAISDPAASYEQYF. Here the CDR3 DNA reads TGTGCCATCAGTGACCCGGCAGCATCCTACGAGCAGTACTTC.

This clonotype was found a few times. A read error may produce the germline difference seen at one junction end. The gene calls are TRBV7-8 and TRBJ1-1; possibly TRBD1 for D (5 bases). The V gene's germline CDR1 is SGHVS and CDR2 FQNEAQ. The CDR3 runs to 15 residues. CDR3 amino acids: CASQALGPWNTEAFF. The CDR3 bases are TGTGCCAGCCAGGCCCTGGGGCCATGGAACACTGAAGCCTTCTTT.

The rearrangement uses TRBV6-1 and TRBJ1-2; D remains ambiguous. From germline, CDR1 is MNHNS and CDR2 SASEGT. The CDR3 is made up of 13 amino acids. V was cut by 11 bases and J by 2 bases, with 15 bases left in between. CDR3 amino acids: CAHRGAPNYGYTF. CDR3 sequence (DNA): TGTGCCCACAGAGGTGCCCCCAACTATGGCTACACCTTC.

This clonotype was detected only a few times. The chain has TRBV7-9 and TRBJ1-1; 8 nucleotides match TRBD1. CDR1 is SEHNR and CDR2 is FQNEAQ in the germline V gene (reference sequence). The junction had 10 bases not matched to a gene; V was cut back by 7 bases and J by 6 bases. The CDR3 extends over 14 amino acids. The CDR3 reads CASTQGAPAAEAFF. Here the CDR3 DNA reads TGTGCCAGCACCCAGGGGGCCCCGGCGGCTGAAGCTTTCTTT.

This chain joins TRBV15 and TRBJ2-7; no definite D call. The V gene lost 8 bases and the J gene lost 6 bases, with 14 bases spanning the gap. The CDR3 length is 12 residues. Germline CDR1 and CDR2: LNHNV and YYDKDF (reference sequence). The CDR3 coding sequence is TGTGCCACCCGGGCGGCCCTGGGCGAGCAGTACTTC. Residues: CATRAALGEQYF.

In DNA, the CDR3 is TGTGCCAGCAGCTCAACTGAGACAGGGGACTATGGCTACACCTTC. Residues: CASSSTETGDYGYTF. The chain joins TRBV7-8 to TRBJ1-2; 8 bases fit TRBD1. This CDR3 has 15 residues. The germline gives CDR1 SGHVS, CDR2 FQNEAQ. The V and J ends lost 4 bases and 3 bases, in that order; junction bases with no gene match: 7.

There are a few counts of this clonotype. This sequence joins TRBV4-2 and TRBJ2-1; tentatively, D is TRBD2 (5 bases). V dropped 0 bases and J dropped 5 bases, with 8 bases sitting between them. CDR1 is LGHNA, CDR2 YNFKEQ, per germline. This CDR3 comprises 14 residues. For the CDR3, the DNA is TGTGCCAGCAGCCAAGACAGGCGGGACAATGAGCAGTTCTTC. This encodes CASSQDRRDNEQFF.

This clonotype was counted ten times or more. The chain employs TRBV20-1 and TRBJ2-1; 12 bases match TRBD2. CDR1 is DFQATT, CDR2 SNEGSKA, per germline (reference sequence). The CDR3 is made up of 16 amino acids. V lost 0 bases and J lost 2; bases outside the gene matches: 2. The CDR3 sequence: CSARESSGRAYNEQFF. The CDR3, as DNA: TGCAGTGCTAGAGAGTCTAGCGGGAGGGCCTACAATGAGCAGTTCTTC.

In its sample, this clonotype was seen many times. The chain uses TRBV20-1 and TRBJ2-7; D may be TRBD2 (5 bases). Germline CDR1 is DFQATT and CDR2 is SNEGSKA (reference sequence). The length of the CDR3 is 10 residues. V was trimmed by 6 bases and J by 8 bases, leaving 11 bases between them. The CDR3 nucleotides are TGCAGTGCAGAAGACGGGAAGCAGTACTTC. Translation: CSAEDGKQYF.

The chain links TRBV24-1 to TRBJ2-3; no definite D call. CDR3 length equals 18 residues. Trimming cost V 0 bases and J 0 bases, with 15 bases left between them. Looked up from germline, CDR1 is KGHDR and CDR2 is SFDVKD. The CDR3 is CATSDLYVNGASTDTQYF. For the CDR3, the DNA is TGTGCCACCAGTGATTTGTACGTGAACGGCGCTAGCACAGATACGCAGTATTTT.

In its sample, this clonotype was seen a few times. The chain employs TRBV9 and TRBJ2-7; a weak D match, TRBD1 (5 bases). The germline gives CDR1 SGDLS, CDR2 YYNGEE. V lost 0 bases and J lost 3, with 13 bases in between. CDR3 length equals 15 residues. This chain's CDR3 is CASSVASGHYYEQYF. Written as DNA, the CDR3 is TGTGCCAGCAGCGTAGCATCCGGACATTACTACGAGCAGTACTTC.

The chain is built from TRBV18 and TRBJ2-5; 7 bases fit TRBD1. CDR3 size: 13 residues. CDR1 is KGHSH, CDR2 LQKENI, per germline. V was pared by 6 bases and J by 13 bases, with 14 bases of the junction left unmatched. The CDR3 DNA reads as TGTGCCAGCTCCCCTACGGACAGGAGTATTTTGTACTTC. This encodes CASSPTDRSILYF.

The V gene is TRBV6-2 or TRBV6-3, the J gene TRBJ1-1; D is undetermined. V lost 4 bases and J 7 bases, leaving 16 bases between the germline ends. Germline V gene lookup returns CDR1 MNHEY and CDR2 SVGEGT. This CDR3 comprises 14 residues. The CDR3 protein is CASSSREWLYEAFF. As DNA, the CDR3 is TGTGCCAGCAGTTCCCGGGAGTGGTTGTATGAAGCTTTCTTT.

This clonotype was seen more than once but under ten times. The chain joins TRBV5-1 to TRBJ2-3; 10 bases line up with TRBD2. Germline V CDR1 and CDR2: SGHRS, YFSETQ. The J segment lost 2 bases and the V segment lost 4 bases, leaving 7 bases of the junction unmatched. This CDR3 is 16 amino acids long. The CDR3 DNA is TGCGCCAGCAGCGTGCAACTAGCGGGGCTCACAGATACGCAGTATTTT. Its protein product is CASSVQLAGLTDTQYF.

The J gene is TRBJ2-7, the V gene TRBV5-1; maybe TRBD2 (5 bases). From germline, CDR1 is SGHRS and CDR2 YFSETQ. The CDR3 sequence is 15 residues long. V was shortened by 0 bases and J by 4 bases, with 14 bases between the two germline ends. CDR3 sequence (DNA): TGCGCCAGCAGCTTGGACGGCGGGCTGGGGTACGAGCAGTACTTC. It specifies CASSLDGGLGYEQYF.

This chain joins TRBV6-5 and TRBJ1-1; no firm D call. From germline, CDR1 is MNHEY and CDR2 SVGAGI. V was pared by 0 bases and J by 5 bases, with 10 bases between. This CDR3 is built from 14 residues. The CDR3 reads CASSYSGVWTEAFF. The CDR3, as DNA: TGTGCCAGCAGTTACTCCGGGGTTTGGACTGAAGCTTTCTTT.

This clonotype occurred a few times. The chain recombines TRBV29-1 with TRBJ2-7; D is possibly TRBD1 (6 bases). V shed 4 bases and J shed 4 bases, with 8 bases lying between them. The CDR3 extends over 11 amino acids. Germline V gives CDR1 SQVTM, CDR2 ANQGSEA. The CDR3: CSVGGGYEQYF. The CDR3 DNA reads TGCAGCGTTGGAGGGGGTTACGAGCAGTACTTC.

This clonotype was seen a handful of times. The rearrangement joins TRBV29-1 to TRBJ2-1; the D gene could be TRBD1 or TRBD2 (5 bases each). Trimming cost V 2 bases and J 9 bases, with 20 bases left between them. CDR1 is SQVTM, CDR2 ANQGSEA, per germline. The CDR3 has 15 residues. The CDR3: CSVEIRGVRTSEQFF. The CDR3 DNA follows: TGCAGCGTTGAAATCCGGGGCGTCCGGACGAGTGAGCAGTTCTTC.

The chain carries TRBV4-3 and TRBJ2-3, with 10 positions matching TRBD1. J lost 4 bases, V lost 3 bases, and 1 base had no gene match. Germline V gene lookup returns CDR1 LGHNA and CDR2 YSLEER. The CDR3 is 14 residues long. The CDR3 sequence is CASSQGQGPDTQYF. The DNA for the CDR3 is TGCGCCAGCAGCCAGGGACAGGGGCCAGATACGCAGTATTTT.

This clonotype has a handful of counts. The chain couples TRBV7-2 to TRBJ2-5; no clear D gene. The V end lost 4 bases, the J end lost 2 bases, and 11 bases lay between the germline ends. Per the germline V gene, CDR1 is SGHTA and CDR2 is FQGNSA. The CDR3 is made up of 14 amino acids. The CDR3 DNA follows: TGTGCCAGCAGCTCCCCCAGGTATCAAGAGACCCAGTACTTC. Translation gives CASSSPRYQETQYF.

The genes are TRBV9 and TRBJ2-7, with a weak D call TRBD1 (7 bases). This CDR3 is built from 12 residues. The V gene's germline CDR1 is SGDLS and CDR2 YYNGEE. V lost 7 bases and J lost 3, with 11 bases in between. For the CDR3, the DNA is TGTGCCAGCGGCGGGACAGACTACGAGCAGTACTTC. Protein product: CASGGTDYEQYF.

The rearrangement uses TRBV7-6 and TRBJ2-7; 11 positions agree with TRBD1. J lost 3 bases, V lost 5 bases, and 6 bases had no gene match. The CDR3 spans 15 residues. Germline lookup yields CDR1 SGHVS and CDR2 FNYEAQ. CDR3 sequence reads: CASSNRDRGFYEQYF. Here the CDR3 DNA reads TGTGCCAGCAGCAACCGGGACAGGGGGTTCTACGAGCAGTACTTC.

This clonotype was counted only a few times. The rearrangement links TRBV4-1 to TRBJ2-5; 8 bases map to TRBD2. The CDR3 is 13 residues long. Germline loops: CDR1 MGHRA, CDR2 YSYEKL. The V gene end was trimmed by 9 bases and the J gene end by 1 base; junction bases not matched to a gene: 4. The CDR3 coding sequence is TGCGCCAGTTCGGCGGGGGGCCAAGAGACCCAGTACTTC. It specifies CASSAGGQETQYF.

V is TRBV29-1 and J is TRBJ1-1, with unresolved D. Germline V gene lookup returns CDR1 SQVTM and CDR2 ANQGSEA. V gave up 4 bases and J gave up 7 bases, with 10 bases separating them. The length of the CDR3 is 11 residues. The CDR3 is CSVVGSFEAFF. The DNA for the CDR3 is TGCAGCGTTGTCGGTAGCTTTGAAGCTTTCTTT.

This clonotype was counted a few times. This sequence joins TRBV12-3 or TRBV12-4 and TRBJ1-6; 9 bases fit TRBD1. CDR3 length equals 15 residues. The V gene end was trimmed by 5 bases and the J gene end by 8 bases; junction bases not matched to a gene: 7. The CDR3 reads CASSTQWTGDSPLHF. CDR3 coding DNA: TGTGCCAGCAGTACCCAATGGACAGGGGATTCACCCCTCCACTTT.

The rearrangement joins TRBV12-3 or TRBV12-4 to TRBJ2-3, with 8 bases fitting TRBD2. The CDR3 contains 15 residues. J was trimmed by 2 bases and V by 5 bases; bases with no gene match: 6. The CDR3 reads CASSPRGGNTDTQYF. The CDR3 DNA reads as TGTGCCAGCAGTCCTCGGGGGGGGAACACAGATACGCAGTATTTT.

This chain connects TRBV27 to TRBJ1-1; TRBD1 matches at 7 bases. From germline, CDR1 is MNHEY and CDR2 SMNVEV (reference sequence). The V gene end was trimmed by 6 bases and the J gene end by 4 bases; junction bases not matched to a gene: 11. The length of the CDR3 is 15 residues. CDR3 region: CASRPSQGVGTEAFF. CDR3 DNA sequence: TGTGCCAGCAGGCCCAGCCAGGGGGTAGGCACTGAAGCTTTCTTT.

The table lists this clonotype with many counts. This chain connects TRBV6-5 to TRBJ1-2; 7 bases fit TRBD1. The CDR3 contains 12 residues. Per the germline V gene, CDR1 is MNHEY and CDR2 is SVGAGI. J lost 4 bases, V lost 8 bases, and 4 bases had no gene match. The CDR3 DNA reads TGTGCCAGCCGGACAGGCTCCTATGGCTACACCTTC. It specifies CASRTGSYGYTF.

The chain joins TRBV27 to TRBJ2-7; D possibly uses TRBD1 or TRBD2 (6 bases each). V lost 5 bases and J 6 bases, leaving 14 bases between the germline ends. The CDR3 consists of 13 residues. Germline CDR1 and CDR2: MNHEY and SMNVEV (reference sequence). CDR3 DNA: TGTGCCAGCAGTGGAGGGACAATGGGCGAGCAGTACTTC. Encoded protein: CASSGGTMGEQYF.

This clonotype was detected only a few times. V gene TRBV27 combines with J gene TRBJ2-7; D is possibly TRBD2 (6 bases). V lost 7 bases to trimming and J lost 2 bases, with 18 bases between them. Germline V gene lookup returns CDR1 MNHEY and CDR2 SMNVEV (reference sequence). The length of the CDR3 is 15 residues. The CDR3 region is CASTPGVWATYEQYF. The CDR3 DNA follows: TGTGCCAGCACCCCGGGGGTGTGGGCGACCTACGAGCAGTACTTC.